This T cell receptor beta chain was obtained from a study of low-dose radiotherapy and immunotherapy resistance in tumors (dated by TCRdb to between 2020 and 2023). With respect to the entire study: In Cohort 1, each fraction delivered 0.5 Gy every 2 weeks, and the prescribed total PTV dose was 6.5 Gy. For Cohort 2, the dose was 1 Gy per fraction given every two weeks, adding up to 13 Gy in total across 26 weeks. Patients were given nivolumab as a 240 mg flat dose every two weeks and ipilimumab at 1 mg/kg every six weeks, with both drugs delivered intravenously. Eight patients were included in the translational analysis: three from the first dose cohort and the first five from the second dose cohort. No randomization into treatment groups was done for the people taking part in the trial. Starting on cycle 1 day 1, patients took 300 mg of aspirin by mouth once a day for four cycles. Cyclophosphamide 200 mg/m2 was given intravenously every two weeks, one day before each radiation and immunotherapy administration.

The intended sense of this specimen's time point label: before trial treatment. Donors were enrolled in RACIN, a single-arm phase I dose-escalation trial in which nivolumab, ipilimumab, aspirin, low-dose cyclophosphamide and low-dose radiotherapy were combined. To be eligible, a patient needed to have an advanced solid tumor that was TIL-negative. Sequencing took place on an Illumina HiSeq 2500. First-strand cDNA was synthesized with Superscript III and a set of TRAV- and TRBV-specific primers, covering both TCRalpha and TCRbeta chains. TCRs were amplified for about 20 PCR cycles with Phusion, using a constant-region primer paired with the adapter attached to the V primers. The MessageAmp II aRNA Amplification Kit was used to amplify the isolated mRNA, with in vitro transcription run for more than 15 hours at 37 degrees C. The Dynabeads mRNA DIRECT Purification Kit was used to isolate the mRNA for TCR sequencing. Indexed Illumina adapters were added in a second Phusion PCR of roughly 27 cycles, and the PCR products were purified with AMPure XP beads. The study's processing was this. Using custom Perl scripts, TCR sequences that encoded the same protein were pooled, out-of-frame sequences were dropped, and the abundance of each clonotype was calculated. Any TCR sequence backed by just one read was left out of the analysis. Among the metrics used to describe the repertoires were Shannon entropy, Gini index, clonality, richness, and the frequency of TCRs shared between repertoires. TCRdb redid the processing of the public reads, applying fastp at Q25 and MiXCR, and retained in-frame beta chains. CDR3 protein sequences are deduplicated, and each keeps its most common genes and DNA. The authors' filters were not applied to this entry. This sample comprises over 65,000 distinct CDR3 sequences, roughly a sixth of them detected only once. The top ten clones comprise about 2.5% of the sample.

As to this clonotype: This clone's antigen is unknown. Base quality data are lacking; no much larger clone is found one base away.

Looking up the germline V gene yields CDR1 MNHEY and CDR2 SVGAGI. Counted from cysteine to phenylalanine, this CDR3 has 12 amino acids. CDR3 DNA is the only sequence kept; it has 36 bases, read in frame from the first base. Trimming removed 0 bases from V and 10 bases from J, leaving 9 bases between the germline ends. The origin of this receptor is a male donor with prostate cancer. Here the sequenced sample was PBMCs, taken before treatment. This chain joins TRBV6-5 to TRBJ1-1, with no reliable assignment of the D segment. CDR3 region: CASSYSLKPAFF. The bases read TGTGCCAGCAGTTACTCGCTTAAGCCAGCTTTCTTT.